These T cell receptor beta chains were read from a single sample in a study of blood T cell repertoires in COVID-19. The method was immunoSEQ multiplex PCR; TCRdb's version includes in-frame clones alone and lacks a portion of them. Here the sample spans about 76,000 clones, approximately 88% being singletons. Source material: peripheral blood. The receptor source for this set is a man between 50 and 59 years old with active COVID-19. CDR3s include the opening cysteine and the closing phenylalanine or tryptophan. Fields, in order: V gene, J gene, CDR3 protein.

v_call: TRBV7-7
j_call: TRBJ2-5
cdr3_aa: CASSSGGAGDYGTQYF

v_call: TRBV4-1
j_call: TRBJ2-5
cdr3_aa: CASSEGTGGFLGETQYF

v_call: TRBV5-1
j_call: TRBJ2-1
cdr3_aa: CASSPGGSGGDNEQFF

v_call: TRBV9
j_call: TRBJ2-7
cdr3_aa: CASSVAGGSSYEQYF

v_call: TRBV6-5
j_call: TRBJ2-1
cdr3_aa: CASSYGGGRDEQFF

v_call: TRBV7-9
j_call: TRBJ2-3
cdr3_aa: CASSLEQGASTDTQYF

v_call: TRBV12-3/TRBV12-4
j_call: TRBJ2-7
cdr3_aa: CASTLNSAYEQYF

v_call: TRBV28
j_call: TRBJ1-1
cdr3_aa: CASSLRKRGGEAFF

v_call: TRBV7-2
j_call: TRBJ1-1
cdr3_aa: CASSKAVRVSEAFF

v_call: TRBV5-1
j_call: TRBJ2-1
cdr3_aa: CASSLTSGSLDEQFF

v_call: TRBV28
j_call: TRBJ2-3
cdr3_aa: CASSTGFGADTQYF

v_call: TRBV4-3
j_call: TRBJ1-1
cdr3_aa: CASSQGQIHVNTEAFF

v_call: TRBV9
j_call: TRBJ1-6
cdr3_aa: CASSVQGGDNSPLHF

v_call: TRBV28
j_call: TRBJ1-4
cdr3_aa: CASSLPLTGSEKLFF

v_call: TRBV10-3
j_call: TRBJ1-6
cdr3_aa: CAISEAEGGFDNSPLHF

v_call: TRBV4-2
j_call: TRBJ1-1
cdr3_aa: CASSQDFQGVNTEAFF

v_call: TRBV7-2
j_call: TRBJ1-2
cdr3_aa: CASSLDPANYGYTF

v_call: TRBV6-1
j_call: TRBJ1-2
cdr3_aa: CASSERTGLTYGYTF

v_call: TRBV12-3/TRBV12-4
j_call: TRBJ1-1
cdr3_aa: CASRKTGEAFF

v_call: TRBV7-9
j_call: TRBJ1-2
cdr3_aa: CASSAGTGGGYTF

v_call: TRBV19
j_call: TRBJ2-7
cdr3_aa: CASTATASPYEQYF

v_call: TRBV13
j_call: TRBJ2-7
cdr3_aa: CASSFEGQGNEQYF

v_call: TRBV4-2
j_call: TRBJ1-5
cdr3_aa: CASSHAEGQGDQPQHF

v_call: TRBV7-2
j_call: TRBJ1-2
cdr3_aa: CASSLASGGGGNYGYTF

v_call: TRBV7-2
j_call: TRBJ2-7
cdr3_aa: CASSLGQVYEQYF